These 22 T cell receptor beta chains were all obtained from the same sample, sequenced in a study of T cell responses to AZD1222 COVID-19 vaccine. TCRdb keeps only in-frame clones here, not all; method: immunoSEQ multiplex PCR. The table lists 130,000 to 150,000 clones, 70% to 90% of them singletons. Sequences were derived from peripheral blood, sampled 28 days after the second dose of the MenACWY control vaccine. These receptors were collected from an adult who received the MenACWY meningococcal vaccine as a control.

V gene TRBV19 combines with J gene TRBJ1-2; possibly TRBD1 for D (6 bases). V lost 4 bases, J lost 2 bases, and 14 bases lay in between. Germline CDR1 is LNHDA and CDR2 is SQIVND (reference sequence). This CDR3 is built from 15 residues. CDR3 coding DNA: TGTGCCAGTAGTAAACAGGGTCCATTGAACTATGGCTACACCTTC. It encodes CASSKQGPLNYGYTF.

The rearrangement uses TRBV18 and TRBJ2-5; TRBD2 aligns across 8 bases. The CDR3 loop spans 15 amino acids. Trimming cost V 0 bases and J 1 base; bases outside gene matches: 1. Germline V lookup: CDR1 KGHSH, CDR2 LQKENI. CDR3 in amino acids: CASSPPSGAQETQYF. The CDR3 DNA reads as TGTGCCAGCTCACCACCTAGCGGGGCCCAAGAGACCCAGTACTTC.

The gene calls are TRBV28 and TRBJ1-1; weak D call: TRBD1 (6 bases). V gave up 4 bases and J gave up 5 bases, with 14 bases separating them. Per germline, CDR1 MDHEN and CDR2 SYDVKM. This CDR3 contains 14 residues. The CDR3, as DNA: TGTGCCAGCAGTTCGACAGGCGGGAGGACTGAAGCTTTCTTT. This codes for CASSSTGGRTEAFF.

This clone was counted between two and nine times. V gene TRBV18 combines with J gene TRBJ2-2; a weak D match, TRBD2 (6 bases). This CDR3 is 14 amino acids long. Trimming left V 4 bases short and J 6 bases short, with 12 bases between. Germline assignment: CDR1 KGHSH and CDR2 LQKENI. The CDR3 coding sequence is TGTGCCAGCTCACGGGCGGGGAAAGCCGGGGAGCTGTTTTTT. This sequence encodes CASSRAGKAGELFF. The full variable domain, with the rest looked up from reference TRBV18 and TRBJ2-2, is NAGVMQNPRHLVRRRGQEARLRCSPMKGHSHVYWYRQLPEEGLKFMVYLQKENIIDESGMPKERFSAEFPKEGPSILRIQQVVRGDSAAYFCASSRAGKAGELFFGEGSRLTVL.

The gene calls are TRBV7-8 and TRBJ1-2; 8 positions agree with TRBD1. The CDR3 is made up of 14 amino acids. CDR1 and CDR2 (germline): SGHVS, FQNEAQ. The V segment lost 5 bases and the J segment 4 bases; nucleotides outside the gene matches: 6. The CDR3 loop reads CASSLGQGPYGYTF. As DNA, the CDR3 is TGTGCCAGCAGCCTAGGACAGGGCCCCTATGGCTACACCTTC.

The chain carries TRBV2 and TRBJ1-2; D not resolved. V shed 6 bases and J shed 0 bases, with 11 bases lying between them. The germline gives CDR1 SNHLY, CDR2 FYNNEI. The CDR3 is made up of 14 amino acids. The CDR3 sequence is CASSPRTANYGYTF. CDR3 nucleotides: TGTGCCAGCAGCCCCAGGACGGCTAACTATGGCTACACCTTC.

This sequence joins TRBV9 and TRBJ2-7; perhaps TRBD1 as D (6 bases). The CDR3 is 15 residues long. V shed 1 base and J shed 6 bases, with 17 bases lying between them. Germline V gene lookup returns CDR1 SGDLS and CDR2 YYNGEE. DNA for the CDR3: TGTGCCAGCAGCGTAACCGGGACATCTGTCCGCGAGCAGTACTTC. Protein sequence: CASSVTGTSVREQYF.

CDR3: CASSQGPRGDEQFF. Here the CDR3 DNA reads TGCGCCAGCAGCCAAGGGCCCAGGGGAGATGAGCAGTTCTTC. The genes are TRBV4-1 and TRBJ2-1; possible D gene TRBD1, 6 bases. The CDR3 is 14 amino acids. Per the germline V gene, CDR1 is MGHRA and CDR2 is YSYEKL. V dropped 1 base and J dropped 8 bases, with 12 bases sitting between them.

This chain joins TRBV29-1 and TRBJ1-2; D gene uncertain. The CDR3 has 10 residues. Germline assignment: CDR1 SQVTM and CDR2 ANQGSEA. V shed 1 base and J shed 5 bases, with 2 bases lying between them. In DNA form, the CDR3 reads TGCAGCGTTGAAGCGTATGGCTACACCTTC. It translates to CSVEAYGYTF.

The chain links TRBV18 to TRBJ2-5; 10 nucleotides match TRBD2. Trimming at V came to 8 bases and at J to 2 bases, leaving 5 bases not matched to a gene. Germline V lookup: CDR1 KGHSH, CDR2 LQKENI. The CDR3 totals 14 residues. The CDR3 reads CASVAGGPQETQYF. CDR3 DNA: TGTGCCAGCGTAGCGGGAGGCCCACAAGAGACCCAGTACTTC.

The J gene is TRBJ2-3, the V gene TRBV7-6; D gene uncertain. The CDR3 sequence is 16 residues long. Trimming stripped 4 bases from V and 0 bases from J, with 14 bases between. The germline CDR1 and CDR2 sequences are SGHVS and FNYEAQ. The CDR3 nucleotides are TGTGCCAGCAGCTCCCCGCCCGGCCCTAGCACAGATACGCAGTATTTT. Protein: CASSSPPGPSTDTQYF.

This clone appeared once. V is TRBV7-3 and J is TRBJ2-5; D possibly uses TRBD1 or TRBD2 (5 bases each). The CDR3 covers 13 residues. Trimming took off 6 bases at V and 1 base at J, with 9 bases between the two ends. The germline CDR1 and CDR2 sequences are SGHTA and FQGTGA. The CDR3 loop reads CASSLGPQETQYF. CDR3 bases: TGTGCCAGCAGTTTGGGACCCCAAGAGACCCAGTACTTC.

This clone was detected once. V usage is TRBV19 and J usage is TRBJ2-6, with D hard to call. The V gene's germline CDR1 is LNHDA and CDR2 SQIVND (reference sequence). This CDR3 spans 16 amino acids. Trimming cost V 5 bases and J 0 bases, with 11 bases left between them. CDR3 sequence reads: CASSAQTISGANVLTF. The CDR3 DNA sequence: TGTGCCAGTAGTGCACAGACCATCTCTGGGGCCAACGTCCTGACTTTC.

This chain uses TRBV7-3 with TRBJ2-3; D is possibly TRBD1 (5 bases). The CDR3 runs 14 residues. Germline values: CDR1 SGHTA, CDR2 FQGTGA. V was trimmed by 2 bases and J by 4 bases, leaving 10 bases between them. DNA for the CDR3: TGTGCCAGCAGCTTACGGGCAGGGTCAGATACGCAGTATTTT. This gives the protein CASSLRAGSDTQYF.

CDR3 loop: CASSQMTGRQPQHF. In nucleotides, the CDR3 is TGTGCCAGCAGCCAGATGACAGGGCGCCAGCCCCAGCATTTT. The genes are TRBV3-1 (or the pseudogene TRBV3-2) and TRBJ1-5, with 7 bases matching TRBD1. Germline V gene data show CDR1 as LGHDT and CDR2 as YNNKEL (reference sequence). V trimming: 3 bases; J trimming: 7 bases; junction bases outside the gene matches: 6. The CDR3 is made up of 14 amino acids.

The chain links TRBV6-5 to TRBJ1-1; D possibly corresponds to TRBD1 (6 bases). CDR3 length: 14 amino acids. CDR1 and CDR2 (germline): MNHEY, SVGAGI. Between the trimmed V and J ends, which lost 7 bases and 4 bases, there was a span of 16 bases. In DNA form, the CDR3 reads TGTGCCAGCACCCAACGGGGGGCGGGCACTGAAGCTTTCTTT. Protein product: CASTQRGAGTEAFF.

V and J are TRBV9 and TRBJ1-4; TRBD1 is a possible D gene (6 bases). This CDR3 is 14 amino acids long. Looked up from germline, CDR1 is SGDLS and CDR2 is YYNGEE. Between the trimmed V and J ends, which lost 4 bases and 2 bases, there was a span of 9 bases. DNA of the CDR3: TGTGCCAGCAGCCAGACAGGTACTAATGAAAAACTGTTTTTT. Encoded protein: CASSQTGTNEKLFF. The entire variable domain, with the rest obtained from reference TRBV9 and TRBJ1-4, is as follows: DSGVTQTPKHLITATGQRVTLRCSPRSGDLSVYWYQQSLDQGLQFLIQYYNGEERAKGNILERFSAQQFPDLHSELNLSSLELGDSALYFCASSQTGTNEKLFFGSGTQLSVL.

The chain carries TRBV13 and TRBJ2-3; possibly TRBD2 for D (6 bases). In germline, CDR1 is PRHDT, CDR2 FYEKMQ (reference sequence). The length of the CDR3 is 13 residues. V was pared by 5 bases and J by 6 bases, with 12 bases between. CDR3: CASSAREPDTQYF. CDR3 DNA: TGTGCCAGCAGCGCACGGGAGCCGGATACGCAGTATTTT. Full variable domain (rest looked up from reference TRBV13 and TRBJ2-3): AAGVIQSPRHLIKEKRETATLKCYPIPRHDTVYWYQQGPGQDPQFLISFYEKMQSDKGSIPDRFSAQQFSDYHSELNMSSLELGDSALYFCASSAREPDTQYFGPGTRLTVL.

The chain recombines TRBV25-1 with TRBJ2-7; 9 bases are a match to TRBD1. Germline CDR1 is MGHDK and CDR2 is SYGVNS. V lost 4 bases, J lost 6 bases, and 7 bases stayed unmatched. The CDR3 is 14 residues long. The CDR3 region is CASSAPGQGCEQYF. In DNA form, the CDR3 reads TGTGCCAGCAGTGCGCCGGGACAGGGTTGCGAGCAGTACTTC.

The CDR3 loop reads CASSPLWTGGRATNEKLFF. The DNA for the CDR3 is TGTGCCAGCTCACCACTGTGGACAGGGGGCCGTGCAACTAATGAAAAACTGTTTTTT. The chain couples TRBV18 to TRBJ1-4; the match to TRBD1 covers 11 bases. Germline CDR1 reads KGHSH; CDR2 reads LQKENI. The CDR3 extends over 19 amino acids. Trimming took 1 base from V and 0 from J; bases not matched to a gene: 7.

The rearrangement uses TRBV7-2 and TRBJ1-6; D possibly corresponds to TRBD1 (6 bases). CDR1 is SGHTA and CDR2 is FQGNSA in the germline V gene. Trimming removed 3 bases from V and 7 bases from J, with 16 bases in between. The CDR3 sequence is 16 residues long. The CDR3 here is CASSLYYQGTNSPLHF. The CDR3 DNA is TGTGCCAGCAGCTTGTATTACCAGGGGACCAATTCACCCCTCCACTTT.

The gene calls are TRBV7-3 and TRBJ1-1; D is possibly TRBD1 (5 bases). The CDR3 runs to 13 residues. Between the trimmed V and J ends, which lost 1 base and 5 bases, there was a span of 8 bases. The germline V gene has CDR1 SGHTA and CDR2 FQGTGA. Here the CDR3 reads CASSLMGGTEAFF. In DNA, the CDR3 is TGTGCCAGCAGCTTAATGGGGGGGACTGAAGCTTTCTTT.